This T cell receptor beta chain was recorded in a study of blood T cell repertoires in COVID-19. Overall study: The United States, Italy and Spain supplied acute and convalescent COVID-19 samples.

The CDR3 runs to 15 residues. Germline V gene sequence: CDR1 MNHEY, CDR2 SVGAGI. Between the trimmed V and J ends, which lost 7 bases and 9 bases, there was a span of 19 bases. Adults between roughly 18 and 95 years of age took part from 20 to 25 US areas. Recovery among Cohort 3 donors was established by two negative PCRs, clearance, or symptom resolution. Original analysis: Amplification of reference gene primers provided the estimated nucleated cell counts. Repertoires were generated with immunoSEQ multiplex PCR, while TCRdb's copy carries only in-frame clones and drops some. Clonal size and the V and J genes are those of that table, whereas D and trimming came from the DNA. Of a few hundred thousand clones in the sample, around 87% are singletons; the top ten hold approximately 9.3%.

V gene TRBV6-5 combines with J gene TRBJ1-6; D is possibly TRBD1 (5 bases). The sequence derives from a woman in her forties or fifties who had recovered from COVID-19. Material for sequencing was PBMCs or T cells enriched from blood (not recorded which). CDR3 loop: CASTPNAGLFSPLHF. The DNA for the CDR3 is TGTGCCAGCACCCCAAACGCGGGACTTTTTTCACCCCTCCACTTT.